The entry below describes one T cell receptor beta chain. The record originates from a study of blood T cell repertoires in COVID-19. Study details: Acute-phase and convalescent COVID-19 samples originated in the United States, Italy and Spain. Sources were T cells, B-cell-depleted T cells, or PBMCs; the material itself was cDNA or gDNA.

The Seattle patients, enrolled during active infection, were followed longitudinally. The junction had 9 bases not matched to a gene; V was cut back by 4 bases and J by 6 bases. CDR1 is SEHNR, CDR2 FQNEAQ, per germline (reference sequence). The CDR3 runs to 15 residues. In the authors' methods: Cell counts per sample came from amplifying reference gene primers. The protocol was immunoSEQ multiplex PCR, while the TCRdb copy is restricted to in-frame clones and leaves out a portion. V, J and clone size reflect that table, while D and trimming were determined from the DNA. The sample shows 150,000 to 200,000 clones, 86% of them seen only once.

This TCR derives from a woman aged 55-70 years with COVID-19, enrolled during active disease. The chain joins TRBV7-9 to TRBJ1-3; TRBD1 agrees at 7 bases. The specimen sequenced was peripheral blood. The CDR3 here is CASSSLTGVENTIYF. In DNA form, the CDR3 reads TGTGCCAGCAGCTCCTTAACAGGGGTAGAAAACACCATATATTTT.